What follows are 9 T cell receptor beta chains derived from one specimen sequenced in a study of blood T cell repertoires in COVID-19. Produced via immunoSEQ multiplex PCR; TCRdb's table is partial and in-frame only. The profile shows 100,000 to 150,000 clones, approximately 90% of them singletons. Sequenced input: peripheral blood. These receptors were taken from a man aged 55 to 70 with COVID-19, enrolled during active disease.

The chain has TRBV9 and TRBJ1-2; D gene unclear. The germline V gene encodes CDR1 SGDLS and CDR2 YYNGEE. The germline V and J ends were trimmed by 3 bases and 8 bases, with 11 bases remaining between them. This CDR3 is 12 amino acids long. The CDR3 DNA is TGTGCCAGCAGCGAGGCGGGTTGGGGCTACACCTTC. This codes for CASSEAGWGYTF.

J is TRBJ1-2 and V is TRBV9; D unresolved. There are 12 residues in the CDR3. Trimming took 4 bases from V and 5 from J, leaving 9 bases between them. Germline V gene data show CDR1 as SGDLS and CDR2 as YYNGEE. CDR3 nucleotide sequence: TGTGCCAGCAGCCCTTCGGGGTATGGCTACACCTTC. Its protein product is CASSPSGYGYTF.

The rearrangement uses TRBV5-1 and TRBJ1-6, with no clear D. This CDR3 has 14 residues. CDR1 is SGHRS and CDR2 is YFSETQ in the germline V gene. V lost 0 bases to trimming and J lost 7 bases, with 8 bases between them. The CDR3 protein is CASSLDVRNSPLHF. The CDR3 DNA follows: TGCGCCAGCAGCTTGGATGTGAGGAATTCACCCCTCCACTTT.

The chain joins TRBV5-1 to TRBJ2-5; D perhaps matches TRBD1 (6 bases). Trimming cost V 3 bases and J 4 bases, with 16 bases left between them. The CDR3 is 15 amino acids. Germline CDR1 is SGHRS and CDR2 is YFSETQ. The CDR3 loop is CASSSQGRVGETQYF. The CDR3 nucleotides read TGCGCCAGCAGCTCACAGGGTAGGGTGGGAGAGACCCAGTACTTC.

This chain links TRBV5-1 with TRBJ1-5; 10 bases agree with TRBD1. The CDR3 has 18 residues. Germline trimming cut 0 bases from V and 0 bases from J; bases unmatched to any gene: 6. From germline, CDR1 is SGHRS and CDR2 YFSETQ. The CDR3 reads CASSLGDRGTYSNQPQHF. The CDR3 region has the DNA TGCGCCAGCAGCTTGGGGGACAGGGGAACATATAGCAATCAGCCCCAGCATTTT.

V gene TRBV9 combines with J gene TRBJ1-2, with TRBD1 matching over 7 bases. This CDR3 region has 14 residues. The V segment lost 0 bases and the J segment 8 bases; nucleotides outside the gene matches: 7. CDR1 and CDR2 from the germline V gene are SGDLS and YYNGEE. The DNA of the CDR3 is TGTGCCAGCAGCGTAGTGCTGGGCAGGGGGGGCTACACCTTC. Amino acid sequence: CASSVVLGRGGYTF.

The CDR3 DNA reads as TGTGCCAGCAGCGCAAATAAGGGAGACGAGCAGTACTTC. Translation: CASSANKGDEQYF. The genes are TRBV2 and TRBJ2-7; D possibly corresponds to TRBD2 (5 bases). The germline V gene encodes CDR1 SNHLY and CDR2 FYNNEI. The length of the CDR3 is 13 residues. Trimming left V 6 bases short and J 5 bases short, with 14 bases between.

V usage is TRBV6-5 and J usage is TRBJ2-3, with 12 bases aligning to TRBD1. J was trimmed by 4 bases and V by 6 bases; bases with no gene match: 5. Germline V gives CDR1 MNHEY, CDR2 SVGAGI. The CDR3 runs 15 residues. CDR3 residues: CASRRDRGRSDTQYF. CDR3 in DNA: TGTGCCAGCAGGAGGGACAGGGGGCGATCAGATACGCAGTATTTT.

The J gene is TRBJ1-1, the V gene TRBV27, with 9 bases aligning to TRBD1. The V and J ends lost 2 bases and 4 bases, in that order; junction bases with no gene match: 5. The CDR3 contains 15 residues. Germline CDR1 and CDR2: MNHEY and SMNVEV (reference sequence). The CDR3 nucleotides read TGTGCCAGCAGTTTAGGGGGACAGGGTGCCACTGAAGCTTTCTTT. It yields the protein CASSLGGQGATEAFF.